The following is a TCR beta chain sequence with its context. As yet, its antigen is unknown. Expressed TCRB transcripts were sequenced after all isolated RNA was converted to cDNA. The table came from immunoSEQ multiplex PCR; TCRdb's copy has only in-frame clones and leaves some out. There are around 340,000 clones in the sample; roughly a tenth occur only once, and 1% lies in the top ten. This specimen belongs to a study of beta chain features in type 1 diabetes. Across the whole study: All of the samples together had more than 95 million sorted cells examined.

The study's findings and limits: Resolution of whether HLA type affects TCRB rearrangement was not achieved here. TCRB CDR3s were moderately but significantly shorter in Type 1 diabetes patients in all four CD4+ subsets.

Per germline, CDR1 GTSNPN and CDR2 SVGIG (reference sequence). The CDR3 is 12 residues long. Trimming pared 0 bases from V and 2 bases from J, leaving 5 bases between. This chain links TRBV30 with TRBJ2-7; D not certain. This receptor was identified in a man aged 25 to 40 with type 1 diabetes. Sequencing input: central memory CD4+ T cells from blood. CDR3 in DNA: TGTGCCTGGAGTGTCGAAACCTACGAGCAGTACTTC. Its protein product is CAWSVETYEQYF.